The clone carrying this TCR beta chain has a count of ten or more. The data were obtained in a study of regulatory T cells in long-lasting Graves disease. The CDR3 has 12 residues. V shed 1 base and J shed 7 bases, with 7 bases lying between them. Germline V CDR1 and CDR2: SQVTM, ANQGSEA. Documented time point: newly diagnosed GD, antithyroid drugs for less than 3 months. Scientists built the TCR library using RNA that was extracted from PBMCs. Building the TCR beta libraries relied on iRepertoire HTBI primers, and CDR3 regions underwent Arm-PCR. TCRdb re-derived calls from the multiplex PCR reads in MiXCR, one entry per CDR3 protein. The sample lists roughly 420,000 distinct CDR3 sequences, approximately 16% occurring once. These data are also associated with another study on T cells in Graves' hyperthyroidism and ophthalmopathy.

The chain recombines TRBV29-1 with TRBJ2-2, with D hard to call. This receptor was identified in a woman aged 18 to 35 with Graves disease. Specimen: peripheral blood mononuclear cells (PBMCs), collected at new diagnosis, from a patient treated with antithyroid drugs. The DNA for the CDR3 is TGCAGCGTTGAAGCGGCCGGCGGGGAGCTGTTTTTT. It codes for CSVEAAGGELFF.